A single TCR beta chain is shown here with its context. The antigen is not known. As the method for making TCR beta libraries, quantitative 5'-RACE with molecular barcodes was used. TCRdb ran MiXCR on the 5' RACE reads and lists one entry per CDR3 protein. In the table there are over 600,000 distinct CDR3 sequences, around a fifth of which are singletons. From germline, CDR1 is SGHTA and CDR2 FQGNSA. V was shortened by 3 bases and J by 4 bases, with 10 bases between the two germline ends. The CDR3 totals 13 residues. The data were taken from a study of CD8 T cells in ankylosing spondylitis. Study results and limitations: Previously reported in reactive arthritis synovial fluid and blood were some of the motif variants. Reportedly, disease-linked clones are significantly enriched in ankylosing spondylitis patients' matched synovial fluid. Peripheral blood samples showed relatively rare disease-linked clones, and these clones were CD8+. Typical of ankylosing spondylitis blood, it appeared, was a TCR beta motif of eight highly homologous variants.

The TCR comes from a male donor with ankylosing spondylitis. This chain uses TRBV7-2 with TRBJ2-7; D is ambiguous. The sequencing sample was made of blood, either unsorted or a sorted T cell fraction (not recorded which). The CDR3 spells CASSLTRNYEQYF. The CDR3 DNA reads TGTGCCAGCAGCTTGACAAGAAATTACGAGCAGTACTTC.